The rows below give T cell receptor beta chains drawn from one sample of a study of PD-1 blockade in classical Hodgkin lymphoma. Clones were sequenced by immunoSEQ multiplex PCR, and TCRdb holds only the in-frame ones, with some missing. The repertoire consists of over 75,000 clones, with around nine tenths occurring once and the leading ten covering approximately 3%. Source: peripheral blood mononuclear cells (PBMCs), taken before the fourth cycle of nivolumab. The receptors derive from a human donor with classical Hodgkin lymphoma. The CDR3 runs from the conserved cysteine through the conserved F or W. The D gene is left open where the match is weak. Rows give clone size only sometimes, using once, few, many, or a class for an expanded clone.

v_call: TRBV11-2; cdr3_length: 15; clone_size: .; d_call: TRBD2; j_call: TRBJ2-1; cdr3_aa: CASSLRSGGNNEQFF; cdr3_nt: TGTGCCAGCAGCTTACGTAGCGGGGGGAATAATGAGCAGTTCTTC
v_call: TRBV27; cdr3_length: 15; clone_size: .; d_call: .; j_call: TRBJ2-3; cdr3_aa: CASSPGGAVADTQYF; cdr3_nt: TGTGCCAGCAGCCCAGGGGGGGCCGTGGCAGATACGCAGTATTTT
v_call: TRBV27; cdr3_length: 15; clone_size: .; d_call: TRBD2; j_call: TRBJ2-7; cdr3_aa: CASSLSRGGTYEQYF; cdr3_nt: TGTGCCAGCAGTTTAAGTCGGGGGGGAACCTACGAGCAGTACTTC
v_call: TRBV9; cdr3_length: 17; clone_size: .; d_call: TRBD2; j_call: TRBJ2-3; cdr3_aa: CASRLGTSSGRTDTQYF; cdr3_nt: TGTGCCAGCAGGTTGGGGACTAGTAGTGGGCGCACAGATACGCAGTATTTT
v_call: TRBV10-3; cdr3_length: 16; clone_size: .; d_call: TRBD2; j_call: TRBJ2-1; cdr3_aa: CAINAHGLAGGDEQFF; cdr3_nt: TGTGCCATCAACGCCCACGGACTAGCGGGGGGTGATGAGCAGTTCTTC
v_call: TRBV7-9; cdr3_length: 16; clone_size: .; d_call: .; j_call: TRBJ1-2; cdr3_aa: CASSLTLAPTNYGYTF; cdr3_nt: TGTGCCAGCAGCTTAACCCTCGCGCCTACTAACTATGGCTACACCTTC
v_call: TRBV6-4; cdr3_length: 13; clone_size: few; d_call: .; j_call: TRBJ1-1; cdr3_aa: CASSVFVGTEAFF; cdr3_nt: TGTGCCAGCAGTGTGTTTGTGGGCACTGAAGCTTTCTTT
v_call: TRBV19; cdr3_length: 14; clone_size: once; d_call: .; j_call: TRBJ2-1; cdr3_aa: CASNKDRSYNEQFF; cdr3_nt: TGTGCCAGTAACAAAGACAGGTCCTACAATGAGCAGTTCTTC
v_call: TRBV5-4; cdr3_length: 16; clone_size: .; d_call: TRBD2; j_call: TRBJ2-3; cdr3_aa: CASSRAIAGGRDTQYF; cdr3_nt: TGTGCCAGCAGTAGAGCTATAGCGGGGGGCCGAGATACGCAGTATTTT
v_call: TRBV7-9; cdr3_length: 14; clone_size: .; d_call: .; j_call: TRBJ2-5; cdr3_aa: CASSFGRGKETQYF; cdr3_nt: TGTGCCAGCAGCTTCGGCAGGGGAAAAGAGACCCAGTACTTC
v_call: TRBV10-3; cdr3_length: 10; clone_size: .; d_call: .; j_call: TRBJ1-5; cdr3_aa: CAIVPSAQHF; cdr3_nt: TGTGCCATCGTCCCCTCCGCCCAGCATTTT
v_call: TRBV11-3; cdr3_length: 15; clone_size: .; d_call: .; j_call: TRBJ1-1; cdr3_aa: CASSLRGTQNTEAFF; cdr3_nt: TGTGCCAGCAGCTTAAGAGGCACCCAGAACACTGAAGCTTTCTTT
v_call: TRBV2; cdr3_length: 13; clone_size: .; d_call: .; j_call: TRBJ1-2; cdr3_aa: CASSAGGAYGYTF; cdr3_nt: TGTGCCAGCAGTGCTGGGGGCGCCTATGGCTACACCTTC
v_call: TRBV30; cdr3_length: 12; clone_size: once; d_call: .; j_call: TRBJ2-7; cdr3_aa: CAWSAQDYEQYF; cdr3_nt: TGTGCCTGGAGTGCACAGGACTACGAGCAGTACTTC
v_call: TRBV4-2; cdr3_length: 17; clone_size: .; d_call: TRBD2; j_call: TRBJ2-3; cdr3_aa: CASSQEGTSGGTDTQYF; cdr3_nt: TGTGCCAGCAGCCAAGAAGGGACTAGCGGGGGAACAGATACGCAGTATTTT
v_call: TRBV7-3; cdr3_length: 15; clone_size: .; d_call: .; j_call: TRBJ2-5; cdr3_aa: CASSLTGGRWETQYF; cdr3_nt: TGTGCCAGCAGCTTAACGGGGGGCCGTTGGGAGACCCAGTACTTC
v_call: TRBV30; cdr3_length: 12; clone_size: .; d_call: .; j_call: TRBJ2-7; cdr3_aa: CAWSVIPHEQYF; cdr3_nt: TGTGCCTGGAGTGTCATCCCCCACGAGCAGTACTTC
v_call: TRBV11-2; cdr3_length: 14; clone_size: .; d_call: .; j_call: TRBJ2-7; cdr3_aa: CASSLGDSPYEQYF; cdr3_nt: TGTGCCAGCAGCTTAGGTGACAGTCCCTACGAGCAGTACTTC
v_call: TRBV27; cdr3_length: 16; clone_size: .; d_call: TRBD1; j_call: TRBJ2-7; cdr3_aa: CASSSNFGTGSYEQYF; cdr3_nt: TGTGCCAGCAGCTCCAACTTCGGGACAGGGTCCTACGAGCAGTACTTC
v_call: TRBV5-6; cdr3_length: 13; clone_size: once; d_call: .; j_call: TRBJ2-3; cdr3_aa: CASSPRLTDTQYF; cdr3_nt: TGTGCCAGCAGCCCCAGACTCACAGATACGCAGTATTTT
v_call: TRBV7-9; cdr3_length: 11; clone_size: once; d_call: .; j_call: TRBJ1-1; cdr3_aa: CASSLGMWAFF; cdr3_nt: TGTGCCAGCAGCTTGGGGATGTGGGCTTTCTTT
v_call: TRBV15; cdr3_length: 13; clone_size: .; d_call: .; j_call: TRBJ1-1; cdr3_aa: CATSRVRGLEAFF; cdr3_nt: TGTGCCACCAGCAGGGTCCGGGGGTTAGAAGCTTTCTTT
v_call: TRBV6-5; cdr3_length: 14; clone_size: .; d_call: .; j_call: TRBJ1-3; cdr3_aa: CASSFDRTGNTIYF; cdr3_nt: TGTGCCAGCAGTTTCGACAGGACTGGAAACACCATATATTTT
v_call: TRBV6-1; cdr3_length: 14; clone_size: .; d_call: .; j_call: TRBJ2-7; cdr3_aa: CASSESAGAYEQYF; cdr3_nt: TGTGCCAGCAGTGAATCGGCTGGCGCCTACGAGCAGTACTTC
v_call: TRBV10-3; cdr3_length: 15; clone_size: .; d_call: .; j_call: TRBJ1-3; cdr3_aa: CAIGGGVGSGNTIYF; cdr3_nt: TGTGCCATCGGGGGGGGTGTGGGCTCTGGAAACACCATATATTTT
v_call: TRBV10-3; cdr3_length: 15; clone_size: once; d_call: TRBD2; j_call: TRBJ2-5; cdr3_aa: CAISDLAGGRETQYF; cdr3_nt: TGTGCCATCAGTGACCTAGCGGGGGGCAGGGAGACCCAGTACTTC
v_call: TRBV6-5; cdr3_length: 14; clone_size: .; d_call: .; j_call: TRBJ2-1; cdr3_aa: CASSRTLVSGEQFF; cdr3_nt: TGTGCCAGCAGCCGAACGCTAGTCTCCGGTGAGCAGTTCTTC
v_call: TRBV7-9; cdr3_length: 12; clone_size: .; d_call: .; j_call: TRBJ2-1; cdr3_aa: CASSLLNNEQFF; cdr3_nt: TGTGCCAGCAGCCTCCTCAACAATGAGCAGTTCTTC
v_call: TRBV27; cdr3_length: 13; clone_size: .; d_call: .; j_call: TRBJ2-2; cdr3_aa: CASSPGADGELFF; cdr3_nt: TGTGCCAGCAGCCCCGGGGCGGACGGGGAGCTGTTTTTT
v_call: TRBV7-9; cdr3_length: 15; clone_size: .; d_call: TRBD2; j_call: TRBJ2-1; cdr3_aa: CASSLTSGGHNEQFF; cdr3_nt: TGTGCCAGCAGCCTAACTAGCGGGGGGCACAATGAGCAGTTCTTC
v_call: TRBV5-1; cdr3_length: 15; clone_size: .; d_call: .; j_call: TRBJ1-1; cdr3_aa: CASSLMLGTNTEAFF; cdr3_nt: TGCGCCAGCAGCTTGATGTTAGGGACGAACACTGAAGCTTTCTTT
v_call: TRBV30; cdr3_length: 14; clone_size: .; d_call: TRBD1; j_call: TRBJ1-5; cdr3_aa: CAWSPGQGYQPQHF; cdr3_nt: TGTGCCTGGAGTCCGGGACAGGGATACCAGCCCCAGCATTTT
v_call: TRBV5-8; cdr3_length: 14; clone_size: .; d_call: .; j_call: TRBJ2-7; cdr3_aa: CASSPGTHFYEQYF; cdr3_nt: TGTGCCAGCAGCCCCGGGACGCACTTCTACGAGCAGTACTTC
v_call: TRBV15; cdr3_length: 13; clone_size: .; d_call: .; j_call: TRBJ1-6; cdr3_aa: CATSRDRGDPLHF; cdr3_nt: TGTGCCACCAGCAGAGATCGGGGGGACCCCCTCCACTTT
v_call: TRBV18; cdr3_length: 16; clone_size: .; d_call: TRBD2; j_call: TRBJ2-3; cdr3_aa: CASSPLGPGGSDTQYF; cdr3_nt: TGTGCCAGCTCACCGTTGGGGCCGGGAGGCTCAGATACGCAGTATTTT
v_call: TRBV9; cdr3_length: 16; clone_size: .; d_call: TRBD2; j_call: TRBJ2-1; cdr3_aa: CASSGTSGGAYNEQFF; cdr3_nt: TGTGCCAGCAGCGGGACTAGCGGGGGGGCTTACAATGAGCAGTTCTTC
v_call: TRBV18; cdr3_length: 14; clone_size: .; d_call: .; j_call: TRBJ2-2; cdr3_aa: CASSRDRNTGELFF; cdr3_nt: TGTGCCAGCTCCCGGGACCGGAACACCGGGGAGCTGTTTTTT
v_call: TRBV19; cdr3_length: 17; clone_size: .; d_call: .; j_call: TRBJ2-3; cdr3_aa: CASSPPIEASIRNTQYF; cdr3_nt: TGTGCCAGTAGCCCTCCCATCGAAGCGTCTATACGGAATACGCAGTATTTT
v_call: TRBV7-8; cdr3_length: 17; clone_size: once; d_call: TRBD1; j_call: TRBJ1-6; cdr3_aa: CASSLTGPTFYNSPLHF; cdr3_nt: TGTGCCAGCAGCTTGACAGGGCCAACTTTTTATAATTCACCCCTCCACTTT
v_call: TRBV5-1; cdr3_length: 18; clone_size: .; d_call: .; j_call: TRBJ1-4; cdr3_aa: CASRNPSGGALTNEKLFF; cdr3_nt: TGCGCCAGCAGAAATCCGTCGGGGGGCGCATTAACTAATGAAAAACTGTTTTTT
v_call: TRBV7-9; cdr3_length: 15; clone_size: .; d_call: TRBD2; j_call: TRBJ2-1; cdr3_aa: CASRERGGSYNEQFF; cdr3_nt: TGTGCCAGCAGGGAGCGGGGGGGCTCCTACAATGAGCAGTTCTTC
v_call: TRBV10-1; cdr3_length: 13; clone_size: .; d_call: .; j_call: TRBJ2-1; cdr3_aa: CASRTWSGNEQFF; cdr3_nt: TGCGCCAGTAGGACCTGGTCGGGCAATGAGCAGTTCTTC
v_call: TRBV6-5; cdr3_length: 14; clone_size: once; d_call: TRBD1; j_call: TRBJ1-2; cdr3_aa: CASSTSDRGNGYTF; cdr3_nt: TGTGCCAGCAGTACCTCCGACAGGGGAAATGGCTACACCTTC
v_call: TRBV9; cdr3_length: 18; clone_size: .; d_call: TRBD2; j_call: TRBJ2-1; cdr3_aa: CASSVAGFAGGTTDEQFF; cdr3_nt: TGTGCCAGCAGCGTAGCGGGTTTTGCGGGGGGCACGACGGATGAGCAGTTCTTC